This TCR beta chain was captured in a study of cytomegalovirus exposure and HLA in healthy donors. Study results and limitations: Under in vitro conditions, three CMV-associated chains were confirmed as specific for CMV antigens. It is likely that the observed cluster of highly shared sequence variants was a sequencing artifact.

Vbeta (60) and Jbeta (13) primers were used in the PCR. Authors' methods: Among the unique TCR beta chains that a later analysis counted, around 72 million in all, roughly 9.9 million were shared. Sequencing was performed with immunoSEQ multiplex PCR; in TCRdb, only in-frame clones are kept and a portion is missing. That table supplies the V and J calls and clone size; D and trimming were determined from the DNA. The table includes 150,000 to 200,000 clones, approximately 78% detected once. Trimming shortened V by 3 bases and J by 2 bases, and 27 bases separated the two germline ends. The CDR3 has 20 residues. Worth noting for this clone: Antigen unknown.

The chain recombines TRBV5-3 with TRBJ1-5; D possibly corresponds to TRBD1 (5 bases). TRBV5-3 is an open reading frame whose function is uncertain. This TCR was sampled from a girl aged 2 to 9 in good health and CMV-seropositive. Source material: PBMCs. The CDR3 protein is CARSWTLQGKRIRGNQPQHF. CDR3 DNA sequence: TGTGCCAGAAGCTGGACATTGCAGGGTAAAAGAATCCGTGGCAATCAGCCCCAGCATTTT.